The next 19 T cell receptor beta chains were all read from a single sample in a study of OX40 agonist ivuxolimab in advanced cancers. This table comes from immunoSEQ multiplex PCR, and its TCRdb copy is limited to in-frame clones, with some not included. The sample consists of tens of thousands of clones, approximately 87% of them appearing once. Sequenced here: CD4+ or CD8+ T cells sorted from blood, sampled in a trial of the OX40 agonist ivuxolimab. Source of these receptors: an adult with an advanced solid tumor such as melanoma, head and neck, liver or kidney cancer.

This clone was detected only once. The chain has TRBV11-2 and TRBJ2-7, with D perhaps matching TRBD1 or TRBD2 (5 bases each). CDR3 length equals 14 residues. Germline V lookup: CDR1 SGHAT, CDR2 FQNNGV. V shed 5 bases and J shed 4 bases, with 15 bases lying between them. The CDR3 reads CASSVTSGAYEQYF. The CDR3 region has the DNA TGTGCCAGCAGCGTTACTAGTGGGGCTTACGAGCAGTACTTC.

The V call is TRBV27, the J call TRBJ1-6, with unresolved D. Trimming removed 6 bases at V and 8 bases at J, with 14 bases between. There are 14 residues in the CDR3. The germline V gene has CDR1 MNHEY and CDR2 SMNVEV (reference sequence). The CDR3 here is CASSPNPIHSPLHF. For the CDR3, the DNA is TGTGCCAGCAGCCCCAATCCCATACATTCACCCCTCCACTTT.

This clone has only one observation. This rearrangement joins TRBV4-3 to TRBJ1-1; D gene ambiguous. The germline gives CDR1 LGHNA, CDR2 YSLEER. V was trimmed by 4 bases and J by 7 bases, leaving 16 bases between them. CDR3 length equals 14 residues. CDR3 loop: CASSLERGILEAFF. The CDR3 nucleotides read TGCGCCAGCAGCCTCGAACGAGGCATTCTTGAAGCTTTCTTT.

The CDR3 is CASSRTGLVATNEKLFF. The CDR3 DNA reads TGTGCCAGTAGTCGGACAGGCCTAGTTGCAACTAATGAAAAACTGTTTTTT. The chain employs TRBV19 and TRBJ1-4; 7 nucleotides line up with TRBD1. The trim removed 5 bases at V and 0 bases at J, leaving 9 bases unmatched. The CDR3 consists of 17 residues. CDR1 is LNHDA, CDR2 SQIVND, per germline (reference sequence). Combining the CDR3 with reference TRBV19 and TRBJ1-4 gives the whole variable domain DGGITQSPKYLFRKEGQNVTLSCEQNLNHDAMYWYRQDPGQGLRLIYYSQIVNDFQKGDIAEGYSVSREKKESFPLTVTSAQKNPTAFYLCASSRTGLVATNEKLFFGSGTQLSVL.

The chain carries TRBV10-1 and TRBJ1-3; TRBD1 might be the D (5 bases). The CDR3 is 16 amino acids. V shed 2 bases and J shed 4 bases, with 15 bases lying between them. Germline lookup yields CDR1 WNHNN and CDR2 SYGVQD (reference sequence). This chain's CDR3 is CASSEGTFALGNTIYF. CDR3 nucleotides: TGCGCCAGCAGTGAGGGGACTTTCGCCTTGGGAAACACCATATATTTT.

The chain combines TRBV5-6 with TRBJ2-3; 8 nucleotides match TRBD1. J lost 5 bases, V lost 4 bases, and 9 bases had no gene match. The germline gives CDR1 SGHDT, CDR2 YYEEEE. The CDR3 is 15 amino acids. CDR3 sequence (DNA): TGTGCCAGCAGCCCCGGACAGGGAGGAGGAGATACGCAGTATTTT. As protein: CASSPGQGGGDTQYF. Supplemented by reference TRBV5-6 and TRBJ2-3, the full variable domain reads DAGVTQSPTHLIKTRGQQVTLRCSPKSGHDTVSWYQQALGQGPQFIFQYYEEEERQRGNFPDRFSGHQFPNYSSELNVNALLLGDSALYLCASSPGQGGGDTQYFGPGTRLTVL.

The rearrangement uses TRBV6-5 and TRBJ2-3; D is undetermined. The germline V gene encodes CDR1 MNHEY and CDR2 SVGAGI. V lost 0 bases and J 6 bases, leaving 4 bases between the germline ends. The CDR3 length is 12 residues. Here the CDR3 reads CASSYSGDTQYF. Here the CDR3 DNA reads TGTGCCAGCAGTTACTCCGGGGATACGCAGTATTTT.

As DNA, the CDR3 is TGTGCCAGCAGTGAAATTCAAGGACAGTACCAAGAGACCCAGTACTTC. Protein: CASSEIQGQYQETQYF. This chain joins TRBV28 and TRBJ2-5, with D possibly TRBD1 on 6 matching bases. Trimming shortened V by 5 bases and J by 0 bases, and 16 bases separated the two germline ends. Looked up from germline, CDR1 is MDHEN and CDR2 is SYDVKM. The CDR3 has 16 amino acids.

This clone was counted once. The V gene is TRBV9, the J gene TRBJ2-5; a weak D match, TRBD2 (7 bases). CDR3 length: 15 amino acids. The germline V gene encodes CDR1 SGDLS and CDR2 YYNGEE. Trimming took off 0 bases at V and 1 base at J, with 10 bases between the two ends. The chain's CDR3 is CASSVVGGAQETQYF. In nucleotides, the CDR3 is TGTGCCAGCAGCGTAGTGGGGGGGGCCCAAGAGACCCAGTACTTC.

V gene TRBV6-5 combines with J gene TRBJ2-7, with D possibly matching TRBD1 (5 bases). Trimming shortened V by 8 bases and J by 4 bases, and 12 bases separated the two germline ends. Looked up from germline, CDR1 is MNHEY and CDR2 is SVGAGI. CDR3 length equals 12 residues. For the CDR3, the DNA is TGTGCCAGCGGGGTACAGGAATACGAGCAGTACTTC. This encodes CASGVQEYEQYF.

The chain is built from TRBV9 and TRBJ1-2; D unclear. This CDR3 has 11 amino acids. CDR1 is SGDLS, CDR2 YYNGEE, per germline. V dropped 0 bases and J dropped 9 bases, with 6 bases sitting between them. This CDR3 is CASSVVGSYTF. CDR3 nucleotide sequence: TGTGCCAGCAGCGTAGTAGGGAGCTACACCTTC.

In nucleotides, the CDR3 is TGTGCCAGCAGCTTACCTGACAGGGGGAACACTGAAGCTTTCTTT. This encodes CASSLPDRGNTEAFF. V gene TRBV11-1 combines with J gene TRBJ1-1; TRBD1 matches at 8 bases. Per germline, CDR1 SGHAT and CDR2 FQDESV (reference sequence). V trimming: 2 bases; J trimming: 1 base; junction bases outside the gene matches: 3. The CDR3 runs 15 residues.

The rearrangement links TRBV7-8 to TRBJ2-7; 7 nucleotides match TRBD1. Germline V CDR1 and CDR2: SGHVS, FQNEAQ. V was pared by 5 bases and J by 3 bases, with 7 bases of the junction left unmatched. The CDR3 is 14 amino acids. The CDR3 sequence is CASSQDRVDYEQYF. The CDR3 nucleotides read TGTGCCAGCAGCCAAGACAGGGTCGACTACGAGCAGTACTTC.

This clone was detected only once. The chain links TRBV19 to TRBJ2-1; no clear D gene. V lost 6 bases to trimming and J lost 2 bases, with 5 bases between them. The CDR3 extends over 12 amino acids. Germline V gives CDR1 LNHDA, CDR2 SQIVND (reference sequence). The CDR3 DNA reads as TGTGCCAGTAGCTACACCTACAATGAGCAGTTCTTC. This encodes CASSYTYNEQFF.

The chain is built from TRBV5-1 and TRBJ1-1; D gene uncertain. V gave up 0 bases and J gave up 0 bases, with 9 bases separating them. Per germline, CDR1 SGHRS and CDR2 YFSETQ. This CDR3 has 15 residues. The chain's CDR3 is CASSLVGLMNTEAFF. The CDR3 DNA reads TGCGCCAGCAGCTTGGTTGGCCTGATGAACACTGAAGCTTTCTTT.

The chain has TRBV9 and TRBJ2-1, with D maybe TRBD1 (5 bases). The CDR3 extends over 16 amino acids. Germline assignment: CDR1 SGDLS and CDR2 YYNGEE. The germline V and J ends were trimmed by 0 bases and 0 bases, with 10 bases remaining between them. CDR3 sequence: CASSVDYRGSYNEQFF. CDR3 sequence (DNA): TGTGCCAGCAGCGTAGACTATAGGGGCTCCTACAATGAGCAGTTCTTC.

The DNA for the CDR3 is TGTGCCAGCAGTTTATCGGAACGGACCCTACGGGAGCAGTACTTC. Translating it yields CASSLSERTLREQYF. The chain has TRBV27 and TRBJ2-7; no reliable D call. The V end lost 0 bases, the J end lost 7 bases, and 16 bases lay between the germline ends. Per germline, CDR1 MNHEY and CDR2 SMNVEV (reference sequence). This CDR3 is 15 amino acids long.

The chain recombines TRBV27 with TRBJ1-2, with 9 bases fitting TRBD1. This CDR3 region has 14 residues. J gave up 4 bases and V 6 bases, and 6 bases lay outside the gene matches. CDR1 is MNHEY, CDR2 SMNVEV, per germline (reference sequence). CDR3 sequence reads: CASSYTGGAYGYTF. As DNA, the CDR3 is TGTGCCAGCAGCTACACAGGGGGCGCCTATGGCTACACCTTC.

The chain links TRBV11-2 to TRBJ1-4, with D possibly matching TRBD1 (5 bases). The CDR3 covers 15 residues. CDR1 and CDR2 (germline): SGHAT, FQNNGV. V was trimmed by 4 bases and J by 7 bases, leaving 16 bases between them. The CDR3 region has the DNA TGTGCCAGCAGCTCGGGGGGAGGGCTTGGTGAAAAACTGTTTTTT. It specifies CASSSGGGLGEKLFF.